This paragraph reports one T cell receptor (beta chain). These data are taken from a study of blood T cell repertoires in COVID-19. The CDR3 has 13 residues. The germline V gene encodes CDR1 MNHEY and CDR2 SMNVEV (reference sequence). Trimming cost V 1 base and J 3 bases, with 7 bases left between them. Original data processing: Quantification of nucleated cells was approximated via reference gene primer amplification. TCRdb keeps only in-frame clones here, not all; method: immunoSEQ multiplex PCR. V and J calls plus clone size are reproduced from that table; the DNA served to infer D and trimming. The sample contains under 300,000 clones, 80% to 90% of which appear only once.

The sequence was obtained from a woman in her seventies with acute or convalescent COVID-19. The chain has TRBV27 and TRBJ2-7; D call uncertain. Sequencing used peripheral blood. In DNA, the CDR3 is TGTGCCAGCAGTTTATTTAGGAGCTACGAGCAGTACTTC. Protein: CASSLFRSYEQYF.